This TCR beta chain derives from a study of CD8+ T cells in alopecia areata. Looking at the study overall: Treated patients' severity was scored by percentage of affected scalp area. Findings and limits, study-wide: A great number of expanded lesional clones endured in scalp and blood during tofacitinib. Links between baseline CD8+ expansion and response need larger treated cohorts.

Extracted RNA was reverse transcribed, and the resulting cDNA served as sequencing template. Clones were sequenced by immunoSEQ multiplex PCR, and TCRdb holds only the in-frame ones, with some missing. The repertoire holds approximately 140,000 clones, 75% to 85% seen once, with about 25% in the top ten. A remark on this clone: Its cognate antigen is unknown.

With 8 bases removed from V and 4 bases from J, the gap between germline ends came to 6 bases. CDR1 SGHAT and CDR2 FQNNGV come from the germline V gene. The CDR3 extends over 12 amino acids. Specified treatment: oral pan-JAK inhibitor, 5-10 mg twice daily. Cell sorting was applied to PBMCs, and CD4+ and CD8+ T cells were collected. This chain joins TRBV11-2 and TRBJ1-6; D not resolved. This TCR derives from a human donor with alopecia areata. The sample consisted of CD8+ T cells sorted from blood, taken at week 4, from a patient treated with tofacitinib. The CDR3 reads CASGGYNSPLHF. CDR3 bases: TGTGCCAGCGGCGGTTATAATTCACCCCTCCACTTT. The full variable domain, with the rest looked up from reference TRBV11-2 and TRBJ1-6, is EAGVAQSPRYKIIEKRQSVAFWCNPISGHATLYWYQQILGQGPKLLIQFQNNGVVDDSQLPKDRFSAERLKGVDSTLKIQPAKLEDSAVYLCASGGYNSPLHFGNGTRLTVT.